These 17 T cell receptor beta chains share one sample of origin, sequenced in a study of blood T cell repertoires in COVID-19. TCRdb's table, derived via immunoSEQ multiplex PCR, lists solely in-frame clones and lacks some. The table has about 320,000 clones, around 83% seen once. The sample taken for sequencing was peripheral blood. All receptors come from a woman aged 45-59 years with acute or convalescent COVID-19.

This chain joins TRBV7-3 and TRBJ2-3, with D possibly being TRBD2 (6 bases). Per the germline V gene, CDR1 is SGHTA and CDR2 is FQGTGA. V lost 4 bases and J 4 bases, leaving 9 bases between the germline ends. The CDR3 is made up of 13 amino acids. CDR3 loop: CASSSEGPDTQYF. Written as DNA, the CDR3 is TGTGCCAGCAGCTCGGAGGGACCAGATACGCAGTATTTT.

The DNA of the CDR3 is TGCGCCAGCAGCCCGACGGAGGGAGATACGCAGTATTTT. This translates into CASSPTEGDTQYF. This rearrangement joins TRBV5-1 to TRBJ2-3, with D perhaps TRBD2 (6 bases). Deletions cut 4 bases from V and 5 bases from J, with 11 bases between. CDR1 is SGHRS and CDR2 is YFSETQ in the germline V gene. The CDR3 contains 13 residues. The complete variable domain, with remaining parts taken from reference TRBV5-1 and TRBJ2-3, reads KAGVTQTPRYLIKTRGQQVTLSCSPISGHRSVSWYQQTPGQGLQFLFEYFSETQRNKGNFPGRFSGRQFSNSRSEMNVSTLELGDSALYLCASSPTEGDTQYFGPGTRLTVL.

J is TRBJ1-2 and V is TRBV6-5; D is unclear. V was pared by 0 bases and J by 3 bases, with 14 bases between. Germline-derived CDR1 and CDR2 are MNHEY and SVGAGI. The length of the CDR3 is 16 residues. The CDR3 nucleotides read TGTGCCAGCAGTTACTCGAATGAGGCCGTCTACTATGGCTACACCTTC. This gives the protein CASSYSNEAVYYGYTF.

The rearrangement joins TRBV18 to TRBJ1-4; a weak D match, TRBD1 (5 bases). The CDR3 extends over 17 amino acids. V dropped 0 bases and J dropped 0 bases, with 11 bases sitting between them. In germline, CDR1 is KGHSH, CDR2 LQKENI. The CDR3 region has the DNA TGTGCCAGCTCACCACCGCGGGGCGAGGCAACTAATGAAAAACTGTTTTTT. It is translated as CASSPPRGEATNEKLFF.

The chain carries TRBV19 and TRBJ2-3, with D perhaps TRBD2 (6 bases). Germline V gives CDR1 LNHDA, CDR2 SQIVND (reference sequence). The CDR3 is made up of 14 amino acids. Trimming shortened V by 6 bases and J by 1 base, and 11 bases separated the two germline ends. For the CDR3, the DNA is TGTGCCAGTAGGGAATGGGGGGGCACAGATACGCAGTATTTT. Translating gives CASREWGGTDTQYF.

V gene TRBV10-2 combines with J gene TRBJ2-1; TRBD2 agrees at 7 bases. This CDR3 spans 15 amino acids. Germline lookup yields CDR1 WSHSY and CDR2 SAAADI. Germline trimming cut 6 bases from V and 0 bases from J; bases unmatched to any gene: 5. The DNA of the CDR3 is TGCGCCAGCAGAGTATCGGGGGGCTCCTACAATGAGCAGTTCTTC. Its translation: CASRVSGGSYNEQFF.

V is TRBV7-2 and J is TRBJ2-3; D possibly corresponds to TRBD1 (5 bases). The germline CDR1 and CDR2 sequences are SGHTA and FQGNSA. V lost 4 bases, J lost 2 bases, and 10 bases lay in between. The CDR3 contains 14 residues. Here the CDR3 DNA reads TGTGCCAGCAGCTCTACAGGAAACACAGATACGCAGTATTTT. It yields the protein CASSSTGNTDTQYF.

This chain uses TRBV18 with TRBJ2-1; 7 positions match TRBD1. V shed 8 bases, J shed 5 bases, and the junction held 12 bases outside the gene matches. CDR1 is KGHSH and CDR2 is LQKENI in the germline V gene. This CDR3 has 15 amino acids. The CDR3 bases are TGTGCCAGCCTAACCGGGACCACAGGGGACAATGAGCAGTTCTTC. As protein: CASLTGTTGDNEQFF.

The rearrangement uses TRBV6-1 and TRBJ2-4, with D possibly matching TRBD1 (5 bases). Trimming removed 3 bases from V and 6 bases from J, with 9 bases in between. Germline assignment: CDR1 MNHNS and CDR2 SASEGT. The CDR3 has 13 residues. CDR3 sequence (DNA): TGTGCCAGCAGTGAGGGGCGGATAAACATTCAGTACTTC. Translation gives CASSEGRINIQYF.

A few counts support this clone. V usage is TRBV5-7 and J usage is TRBJ1-2, with 7 positions matching TRBD1. TRBV5-7 is reported as an ORF; its role is uncertain. The V gene end was trimmed by 4 bases and the J gene end by 7 bases; junction bases not matched to a gene: 7. The CDR3 contains 13 residues. This CDR3 is CASSRGTAGGYTF. The CDR3 DNA reads as TGTGCCAGCAGCCGAGGGACAGCGGGTGGCTACACCTTC.

This clone showed up just once. The chain links TRBV19 to TRBJ1-1; D ambiguous. Germline V gene sequence: CDR1 LNHDA, CDR2 SQIVND (reference sequence). V was shortened by 7 bases and J by 5 bases, with 11 bases between the two germline ends. The CDR3 is 12 amino acids. The CDR3 region is CASKRKKTEAFF. CDR3 in DNA: TGTGCCAGTAAGAGAAAGAAGACTGAAGCTTTCTTT.

J is TRBJ2-6 and V is TRBV7-8, with 7 bases that match TRBD1. V trimming: 5 bases; J trimming: 0 bases; junction bases outside the gene matches: 10. The CDR3 has 18 residues. Per germline, CDR1 SGHVS and CDR2 FQNEAQ. CDR3 sequence (DNA): TGTGCCAGCAGCATCGGACGGGACAGTGACTCTGGGGCCAACGTCCTGACTTTC. It codes for CASSIGRDSDSGANVLTF.

The V call is TRBV2, the J call TRBJ1-2; perhaps TRBD1 as D (6 bases). This CDR3 contains 13 residues. Germline lookup yields CDR1 SNHLY and CDR2 FYNNEI. V was cut by 6 bases and J by 4 bases, with 12 bases left in between. The CDR3 nucleotides read TGTGCCAGCAGAGCAGGGGAAGGCTATGGCTACACCTTC. It yields the protein CASRAGEGYGYTF.

The chain joins TRBV7-6 to TRBJ1-2; 7 bases fit TRBD1. The CDR3 consists of 13 residues. The V and J ends lost 5 bases and 4 bases, in that order; junction bases with no gene match: 4. In germline, CDR1 is SGHVS, CDR2 FNYEAQ. The CDR3 sequence: CASSRQGVYGYTF. CDR3 in DNA: TGTGCCAGCAGCCGACAGGGTGTCTATGGCTACACCTTC.

V usage is TRBV25-1 and J usage is TRBJ1-4; 7 bases map to TRBD1. CDR1 is MGHDK, CDR2 SYGVNS, per germline. With 6 bases clipped from V and 1 base from J, the junction kept 11 bases outside the gene matches. This CDR3 spans 17 amino acids. CDR3 residues: CASSGTDLLGTNEKLFF. The CDR3 bases are TGTGCCAGCAGCGGGACAGACTTATTAGGAACTAATGAAAAACTGTTTTTT.

The J gene is TRBJ2-7, the V gene TRBV5-6; D possibly corresponds to TRBD2 (6 bases). Germline CDR1 SGHDT, CDR2 YYEEEE. CDR3 length: 15 residues. The ends were cut back, 4 bases at V and 4 bases at J, with 18 bases in the middle. DNA of the CDR3: TGTGCCAGCAGCGGAGGGGCTGGGTTGGGGTACGAGCAGTACGTC. This codes for CASSGGAGLGYEQYV.

The chain uses TRBV9 and TRBJ2-5; 8 bases fit TRBD2. Per the germline V gene, CDR1 is SGDLS and CDR2 is YYNGEE. The CDR3 is made up of 16 amino acids. J lost 5 bases, V lost 0 bases, and 9 bases had no gene match. The CDR3 DNA reads as TGTGCCAGCAGCGTAGCTAACGGGGGGGCGCGTGAGACCCAGTACTTC. As protein: CASSVANGGARETQYF.